Following are 31 T cell receptor beta chains from one sample sequenced in a study of cytomegalovirus exposure and HLA in healthy donors. The PCR contained 60 Vbeta and 13 Jbeta primers. The repertoire was sequenced with immunoSEQ multiplex PCR; TCRdb's copy has only in-frame clones and lacks some. The sample carries fewer than 250,000 clones, approximately 82% recorded once. Input material: PBMCs. These receptors were taken from a male donor in good health and CMV-seronegative.

This clone was found once. The chain employs TRBV28 and TRBJ2-7; TRBD1 is a possible D gene (6 bases). The ends were cut back, 5 bases at V and 1 base at J, with 12 bases in the middle. The CDR3 has 14 residues. CDR1 is MDHEN, CDR2 SYDVKM, per germline. Here the CDR3 reads CASSTGGLSYEQYF. DNA of the CDR3: TGTGCCAGCAGTACTGGGGGCCTATCCTACGAGCAGTACTTC. The whole variable domain, filled in from reference TRBV28 and TRBJ2-7, reads DVKVTQSSRYLVKRTGEKVFLECVQDMDHENMFWYRQDPGLGLRLIYFSYDVKMKEKGDIPEGYSVSREKKERFSLILESASTNQTSMYLCASSTGGLSYEQYFGPGTRLTVT.

The chain recombines TRBV7-6 with TRBJ2-1, with TRBD2 identical over 8 bases. Germline V lookup: CDR1 SGHVS, CDR2 FNYEAQ. This CDR3 region has 20 residues. Unmatched junction bases numbered 19, after V lost 6 bases and J lost 0 bases. CDR3 DNA: TGTGCCAGCAGTTCGGGGGGGGCTTCACTAGCTTTGAGCTCCTACAATGAGCAGTTCTTC. This gives the protein CASSSGGASLALSSYNEQFF.

The chain uses TRBV10-2 and TRBJ2-2, with D unresolved. This CDR3 is built from 16 residues. Germline V gene sequence: CDR1 WSHSY, CDR2 SAAADI. V gave up 0 bases and J gave up 3 bases, with 11 bases separating them. The DNA of the CDR3 is TGCGCCAGCAGTGAGTCGAGGCCTAGATACACCGGGGAGCTGTTTTTT. This encodes CASSESRPRYTGELFF.

The genes are TRBV7-2 and TRBJ2-7, with TRBD2 identical over 9 bases. The trim removed 1 base at V and 0 bases at J, leaving 10 bases unmatched. The CDR3 runs 18 residues. Germline CDR1 is SGHTA and CDR2 is FQGNSA. The CDR3 is CASSLGGFAGGISYEQYF. The CDR3 DNA sequence: TGTGCCAGCAGCTTAGGGGGTTTTGCGGGAGGGATCTCCTACGAGCAGTACTTC.

The chain uses TRBV6-5 and TRBJ2-2, with 10 bases that match TRBD2. The CDR3 runs 14 residues. Germline CDR1 is MNHEY and CDR2 is SVGAGI. V was clipped by 7 bases and J by 4 bases; unmatched bases: 3. The chain's CDR3 is CASNSGRGTGELFF. The CDR3 DNA sequence: TGTGCCAGCAACAGCGGGAGGGGCACCGGGGAGCTGTTTTTT.

The chain links TRBV9 to TRBJ1-4; D gene unclear. The CDR3 extends over 12 amino acids. The V and J ends lost 4 bases and 12 bases respectively, with 13 bases between them. From germline, CDR1 is SGDLS and CDR2 YYNGEE. The CDR3: CASSPGTAELFF. The DNA of the CDR3 is TGTGCCAGCAGCCCCGGAACCGCGGAACTGTTTTTT.

The chain uses TRBV5-8 and TRBJ2-7, with unresolved D. V lost 0 bases, J lost 5 bases, and 9 bases lay in between. The CDR3 is 13 residues long. CDR1 SGHTS and CDR2 YDEGEE come from the germline V gene. The CDR3 here is CASSLGRLDEQYF. CDR3 coding DNA: TGTGCCAGCAGCTTGGGGAGATTGGACGAGCAGTACTTC.

The chain carries TRBV7-2 and TRBJ2-7; 13 bases fit TRBD2. Germline trimming cut 4 bases from V and 4 bases from J; bases unmatched to any gene: 7. This CDR3 has 16 residues. CDR1 is SGHTA and CDR2 is FQGNSA in the germline V gene. This chain's CDR3 is CASSSRTSGSRYEQYF. The DNA of the CDR3 is TGTGCCAGCAGCTCGAGGACTAGCGGGAGTCGGTACGAGCAGTACTTC.

V gene TRBV19 combines with J gene TRBJ2-4; tentatively, D is TRBD2 (5 bases). The CDR3 covers 16 residues. Germline V lookup: CDR1 LNHDA, CDR2 SQIVND (reference sequence). Trimming took 1 base from V and 1 from J, leaving 11 bases between them. CDR3 protein: CASSIVEGLAKNIQYF. CDR3 nucleotide sequence: TGTGCCAGTAGTATAGTTGAGGGTTTGGCCAAAAACATTCAGTACTTC.

This chain uses TRBV7-2 with TRBJ2-3; D not certain. The length of the CDR3 is 15 residues. V lost 1 base to trimming and J lost 0 bases, with 8 bases between them. The V gene's germline CDR1 is SGHTA and CDR2 FQGNSA. CDR3 sequence reads: CASSLDRDSTDTQYF. The CDR3 DNA reads TGTGCCAGCAGCTTAGACCGCGATAGCACAGATACGCAGTATTTT.

Comment on this clone: The same CDR3 is also encoded by other DNA sequences in this sample. The genes are TRBV6-1 and TRBJ1-4; D is perhaps TRBD1 (6 bases). Trimming shortened V by 4 bases and J by 2 bases, and 14 bases separated the two germline ends. The CDR3 extends over 16 amino acids. Germline V CDR1 and CDR2: MNHNS, SASEGT. The CDR3 protein is CASSAPHRVTNEKLFF. CDR3 nucleotide sequence: TGTGCCAGCAGTGCCCCGCACAGGGTGACTAATGAAAAACTGTTTTTT.

The gene calls are TRBV28 and TRBJ2-5; TRBD2 aligns across 15 bases. Per the germline V gene, CDR1 is MDHEN and CDR2 is SYDVKM. The CDR3 sequence is 16 residues long. Trimming at V came to 10 bases and at J to 6 bases, leaving 12 bases not matched to a gene. The CDR3 DNA reads as TGTGCCACCAAAAAAGGGACTAGCGGGAGGCAAAAGACCCAGTACTTC. Protein product: CATKKGTSGRQKTQYF. The entire variable domain, with the rest obtained from reference TRBV28 and TRBJ2-5, is as follows: DVKVTQSSRYLVKRTGEKVFLECVQDMDHENMFWYRQDPGLGLRLIYFSYDVKMKEKGDIPEGYSVSREKKERFSLILESASTNQTSMYLCATKKGTSGRQKTQYFGPGTRLLVL.

The rearrangement joins TRBV10-3 to TRBJ2-7; 8 bases are a match to TRBD1. The length of the CDR3 is 14 residues. The germline CDR1 and CDR2 sequences are ENHRY and SYGVKD. V shed 5 bases and J 7 bases; nucleotides not matched to a gene: 10. This CDR3 is CAISSGQGRMEQYF. In DNA, the CDR3 is TGTGCCATCAGTTCCGGACAGGGAAGGATGGAGCAGTACTTC.

The rearrangement links TRBV7-2 to TRBJ2-6, with 10 bases lining up with TRBD1. Germline lookup yields CDR1 SGHTA and CDR2 FQGNSA. The trim removed 5 bases at V and 3 bases at J, leaving 4 bases unmatched. This CDR3 has 16 amino acids. The CDR3 spells CASSPGQGNGANVLTF. The CDR3 DNA is TGTGCCAGCAGCCCGGGACAGGGGAATGGGGCCAACGTCCTGACTTTC.

The J gene is TRBJ2-7, the V gene TRBV29-1; TRBD2 is a possible D gene (6 bases). V dropped 2 bases and J dropped 5 bases, with 13 bases sitting between them. In germline, CDR1 is SQVTM, CDR2 ANQGSEA. CDR3 length: 13 residues. The CDR3 nucleotides read TGCAGCGTTGAAAATCCCGGAGGGGACGAGCAGTACTTC. As protein: CSVENPGGDEQYF.

V gene TRBV30 combines with J gene TRBJ2-2, with D possibly matching TRBD2 (5 bases). The CDR3 extends over 14 amino acids. V dropped 5 bases and J dropped 0 bases, with 10 bases sitting between them. In germline, CDR1 is GTSNPN, CDR2 SVGIG (reference sequence). The CDR3 DNA reads TGTGCCTGGGGTGGTAGCGCGAACACCGGGGAGCTGTTTTTT. Translating gives CAWGGSANTGELFF.

DNA for the CDR3: TGTGCCAGCATTGGGCTTGGGGCGCGAGGCACTGAAGCTTTCTTT. Translation: CASIGLGARGTEAFF. The chain links TRBV2 to TRBJ1-1; a weak D match, TRBD1 (5 bases). CDR3 size: 15 residues. Trimming pared 7 bases from V and 4 bases from J, leaving 19 bases between. Germline lookup yields CDR1 SNHLY and CDR2 FYNNEI.

The rearrangement links TRBV7-6 to TRBJ1-3; 8 nucleotides line up with TRBD1. There are 15 residues in the CDR3. Germline loops: CDR1 SGHVS, CDR2 FNYEAQ. V was pared by 5 bases and J by 4 bases, with 7 bases of the junction left unmatched. CDR3 sequence reads: CASSVDRGTGNTIYF. The CDR3 region has the DNA TGTGCCAGCAGCGTCGACAGGGGTACGGGAAACACCATATATTTT.

This clone was counted a few times. V is TRBV21-1 and J is TRBJ2-1; the DNA was not compared with TRBD2, the D call given in the table. TRBV21-1 is recorded as a pseudogene. The CDR3 loop spans 15 amino acids. CDR3 sequence: CASRTKEGTYNEQFF. In DNA, the CDR3 is TGTGCCAGCAGGACAAAGGAGGGAACCTACAATGAGCAGTTCTTC.

The genes are TRBV27 and TRBJ1-3; 7 positions match TRBD1. CDR3 length: 14 amino acids. Unmatched junction bases numbered 8, after V lost 8 bases and J lost 4 bases. Germline values: CDR1 MNHEY, CDR2 SMNVEV (reference sequence). The CDR3: CASRSTGRGNTIYF. In DNA form, the CDR3 reads TGTGCCAGCCGCTCGACAGGGCGGGGAAACACCATATATTTT.

This clone has only a few counts. In DNA, the CDR3 is TGTGCCAGCAGCCCTAGAAACAGGGCCCAGGGGGAGCAGTACTTC. Its translation is CASSPRNRAQGEQYF. The chain couples TRBV7-3 to TRBJ2-7, with D perhaps TRBD1 (6 bases). V was shortened by 5 bases and J by 7 bases, with 21 bases between the two germline ends. The CDR3 loop spans 15 amino acids. Germline-derived CDR1 and CDR2 are SGHTA and FQGTGA.

The CDR3: CASNQGYQPQHF. The CDR3 DNA reads as TGTGCCAGCAACCAGGGTTATCAGCCCCAGCATTTT. V is TRBV25-1 and J is TRBJ1-5; D possibly corresponds to TRBD1 (5 bases). Trimming pared 7 bases from V and 5 bases from J, leaving 9 bases between. This CDR3 comprises 12 residues. CDR1 MGHDK and CDR2 SYGVNS come from the germline V gene.

V is TRBV25-1 and J is TRBJ2-3; 7 bases map to TRBD2. The CDR3 consists of 15 residues. V lost 4 bases, J lost 0 bases, and 4 bases stayed unmatched. In germline, CDR1 is MGHDK, CDR2 SYGVNS. The CDR3 region is CASSGLARSTDTQYF. CDR3 sequence (DNA): TGTGCCAGCAGTGGACTAGCTCGGAGCACAGATACGCAGTATTTT.

This chain connects TRBV18 to TRBJ1-2; 9 positions match TRBD1. CDR3 length: 16 amino acids. The germline V gene encodes CDR1 KGHSH and CDR2 LQKENI. J was trimmed by 0 bases and V by 4 bases; bases with no gene match: 6. The DNA for the CDR3 is TGTGCCAGCTCACTCCCGGGACAGGGCTCTAACTATGGCTACACCTTC. Amino acid sequence: CASSLPGQGSNYGYTF. The full variable domain, with the rest looked up from reference TRBV18 and TRBJ1-2, is NAGVMQNPRHLVRRRGQEARLRCSPMKGHSHVYWYRQLPEEGLKFMVYLQKENIIDESGMPKERFSAEFPKEGPSILRIQQVVRGDSAAYFCASSLPGQGSNYGYTFGSGTRLTVV.

V and J are TRBV27 and TRBJ2-5; TRBD1 matches 10 bases. Germline V lookup: CDR1 MNHEY, CDR2 SMNVEV (reference sequence). V shed 3 bases, J shed 2 bases, and the junction held 3 bases outside the gene matches. This CDR3 spans 15 amino acids. The CDR3 bases are TGTGCCAGCAGTTTGGGACAGGGGTGGCAAGAGACCCAGTACTTC. The encoded protein is CASSLGQGWQETQYF.

CDR3 protein: CASSMGSGSRQETQYF. CDR3 nucleotides: TGTGCCAGTAGTATGGGTAGCGGGAGTCGCCAAGAGACCCAGTACTTC. The V and J genes are TRBV19 and TRBJ2-5; TRBD2 matches at 9 bases. This CDR3 has 16 amino acids. V lost 3 bases and J lost 1; bases outside the gene matches: 6. Germline-derived CDR1 and CDR2 are LNHDA and SQIVND (reference sequence).

The chain links TRBV19 to TRBJ1-1; TRBD1 is a possible D gene (6 bases). V was shortened by 1 base and J by 0 bases, with 9 bases between the two germline ends. CDR3 length: 15 amino acids. CDR1 and CDR2 from the germline V gene are LNHDA and SQIVND (reference sequence). The CDR3 DNA follows: TGTGCCAGTAGTATAGTAGGGACATTGAACACTGAAGCTTTCTTT. This codes for CASSIVGTLNTEAFF.

J is TRBJ1-1 and V is TRBV18; 7 positions agree with TRBD1. Germline loops: CDR1 KGHSH, CDR2 LQKENI. Losses at the gene ends were 0 bases for V and 4 bases for J; bases not matched to a gene: 5. This CDR3 comprises 15 residues. The CDR3 DNA follows: TGTGCCAGCTCACCACCGACCCCAGGGGGCACTGAAGCTTTCTTT. It encodes CASSPPTPGGTEAFF.

The sample holds a few counts of this clone. This chain links TRBV6-1 with TRBJ2-7, with a possible D match to TRBD1 (5 bases). Germline V CDR1 and CDR2: MNHNS, SASEGT. Trimming removed 3 bases from V and 0 bases from J, with 6 bases in between. The CDR3 sequence is 13 residues long. This CDR3 reads CASSETVSYEQYF. DNA for the CDR3: TGTGCCAGCAGTGAGACAGTCTCCTACGAGCAGTACTTC.

The chain couples TRBV6-5 to TRBJ2-7, with D perhaps TRBD1 (6 bases). V lost 0 bases and J 2 bases, leaving 11 bases between the germline ends. Looked up from germline, CDR1 is MNHEY and CDR2 is SVGAGI. The CDR3 is made up of 15 amino acids. Here the CDR3 DNA reads TGTGCCAGCAGTTACTCGAGGGACAAGACCTACGAGCAGTACTTC. This encodes CASSYSRDKTYEQYF.

The V call is TRBV4-2, the J call TRBJ1-2, with D possibly TRBD1 on 5 matching bases. CDR1 is LGHNA and CDR2 is YNFKEQ in the germline V gene. The V end was cut by 1 base, the J end by 2 bases, with 11 bases between. CDR3 length equals 15 residues. CDR3 bases: TGTGCCAGCAGCCAAGGGTCAGGGTCGAACTATGGCTACACCTTC. Protein sequence: CASSQGSGSNYGYTF.